The source of this T cell receptor (beta chain) is a study of cytotoxic CD8 clonotypes in ibrutinib-treated CLL. Study-wide context: Median treatment time before response sampling was 12 months, range 6 to 36. Averaging across samples gave around 260,000 productive templates and tens of thousands of productive rearrangements.

The intended depth for sequencing was 1 in 200,000 to 1 in 1 million T cells. The assay was immunoSEQ multiplex PCR, and TCRdb's table has in-frame clones only and misses some. The sample lists some 17,000 clones, about 80% occurring once. After removal of 5 bases from V and 4 bases from J, the junction contained 5 bases not matched to a gene. CDR1 and CDR2 from the germline V gene are SGHTA and FQGNSA. The CDR3 runs to 14 residues. Sequenced material: PBMCs, taken before ibrutinib treatment. The TCR sequence derives from a human donor with chronic lymphocytic leukemia. The rearrangement joins TRBV7-2 to TRBJ2-5; TRBD2 matches 9 bases. As DNA, the CDR3 is TGTGCCAGCAGCCGCTTTAGCGGGAGAGAGACCCAGTACTTC. Its protein product is CASSRFSGRETQYF. Full variable domain (outside the CDR3, taken from reference TRBV7-2 and TRBJ2-5): GAGVSQSPSNKVTEKGKDVELRCDPISGHTALYWYRQSLGQGLEFLIYFQGNSAPDKSGLPSDRFSAERTGGSVSTLTIQRTQQEDSAVYLCASSRFSGRETQYFGPGTRLLVL.